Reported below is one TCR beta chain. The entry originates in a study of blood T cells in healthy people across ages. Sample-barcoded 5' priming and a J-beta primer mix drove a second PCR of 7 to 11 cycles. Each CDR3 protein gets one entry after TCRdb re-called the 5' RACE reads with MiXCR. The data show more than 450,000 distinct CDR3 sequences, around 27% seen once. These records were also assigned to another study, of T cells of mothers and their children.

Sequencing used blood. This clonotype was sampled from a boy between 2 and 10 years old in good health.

CDR3 loop: CASSLAIGGRANEQFF. The CDR3, as DNA: TGTGCCAGCAGTTTAGCTATCGGCGGGCGGGCCAATGAGCAGTTCTTC. J is TRBJ2-5 and V is TRBV12-3 or TRBV12-4; possibly TRBD2 for D (5 bases). Matching the DNA end better, TRBJ2-1 makes the J call doubtful. CDR3 length: 16 residues.